This TCR beta chain stems from a study of shared clonotypes between healthy human individuals. About the study: Donors had three CD4 naive, three CD4 memory, two CD8 naive and one CD8 memory plate apiece. Study results and caveats: Naive CD4 clonotype sharing across a few donors was about 5%.

In the naive CD8 group, cells lacked CD45RO and were positively selected for CCR7, so terminally differentiated effector memory CD45RA+ cells were left out. Trimming removed 5 bases from V and 12 bases from J, with 26 bases in between. The CDR3 loop spans 16 amino acids. Germline V lookup: CDR1 SEHNR, CDR2 FQNEAQ (reference sequence). With regard to this clone: Its antigen is unknown.

For sorted subsets, about 190 ng DNA per replicate equaled around 28,000 T cell genomes. Data came from immunoSEQ multiplex PCR; TCRdb stores just in-frame clones and leaves some out. The table lists roughly 770,000 clones, roughly 96% of them singletons. The TCR was taken from a man under 40 in good health. The sample consisted of naive CD8+ T cells sorted from blood. V gene TRBV7-9 combines with J gene TRBJ2-1, with D perhaps assigned TRBD1 or TRBD2 (6 bases each). The CDR3 region has the DNA TGTGCCAGCAGCCCCCGCGGGGACAAAAGTAGGGATTCGCAGTTCTTC. Protein: CASSPRGDKSRDSQFF. Drawing the rest from reference TRBV7-9 and TRBJ2-1, the complete variable domain is DTGVSQNPRHKITKRGQNVTFRCDPISEHNRLYWYRQTLGQGPEFLTYFQNEAQLEKSRLLSDRFSAERPKGSFSTLEIQRTEQGDSAMYLCASSPRGDKSRDSQFFGPGTRLTVL.